The text below deals with one T cell receptor (beta chain). The antigen this receptor binds is unknown. One base away there is no much larger clone; base qualities are not given. The CDR3 runs 15 amino acids, cysteine and phenylalanine included. Of the read, only the CDR3 DNA is kept; its 45 bases are in frame from base 1. V is pruned by 5 bases and J by 0 bases, leaving 6 bases of the junction without a gene match. CDR1 and CDR2 are drawn from the germline V gene (reference sequence): SEHNR, FQNEAQ. Library preparation used the immunoSEQ multiplex PCR assay. For the multiplex PCR, a mixture combining 60 forward primers for TCR Vbeta segments and 13 reverse primers for TCR Jbeta segments was used. A multiplex PCR assay on genomic DNA amplified the CDR3 region of rearranged TCR beta genes. The Illumina HiSeq System was used to sequence the amplified TCR beta libraries as 87-base-pair reads. As for the original processing: Across the 666 repertoires, a later analysis counted tens of millions of unique TCR beta chains, some 11 million of which were shared by at least two donors. A nearest-neighbor algorithm error-corrected the raw reads and collapsed the reads into unique sequences, merging closely related sequences to remove PCR and sequencing errors. To assign V, D and J gene segments, CDR3 sequences were aligned to IMGT reference sequences. For a sequence to be retained, a match of at least six nucleotides to both a V gene segment and a J gene segment was required. A rearrangement was called productive if the CDR3 had no stop codons and remained in frame with V and J, and every other rearrangement was called non-productive. CDR3 was defined according to IMGT convention as the region running from the second conserved V-encoded cysteine to the conserved J-encoded phenylalanine. In an earlier analysis of approximately 590 of the donors, sequences lacking an unambiguous match to a single V gene segment were excluded. In an earlier analysis of 587 of the donors, V segments were called functional above 56.7% productive rearrangements and were called segregating when the between-donor standard deviation exceeded 5%. A statistical classification framework was built to diagnose cytomegalovirus status from the catalog of TCR beta chain sequences. V and J gene assignment, in a later analysis, came from comparing TCR nucleotide sequences with IMGT/GENE-DB human TR gene sequences. Using the TCRdist pipeline, a later analysis assigned CDR3 sequences along with most-parsimonious VDJ recombination scenarios. In a later analysis, each TCR beta chain was defined by its CDR3 amino acid sequence together with its V-gene family, and reads lacking a unique V-gene family were excluded. To address suspected cross-contamination and a sequencing artifact, a later analysis removed approximately 590 highly shared, low-generation-probability nucleotide sequences. For each public chain, a later analysis derived a clonal expansion index from normalized ranks of inferred template counts within each repertoire. A later analysis computed generation probabilities with a VDJ recombination model fitted to out-of-frame rearrangements, and checked the results against IGoR. In a later analysis, TCR-TCR, TCR-HLA and TCR-CMV co-occurrence was scored with hypergeometric tests, and a repertoire-size bias correction was applied to TCR pairs. To estimate false discovery rates, a later analysis permuted the HLA or CMV assignments 20 times. A later analysis grouped co-occurring TCRs with DBSCAN, adding TCRdist sequence similarity when clustering within HLA-allele-positive subsets. Repertoires with fewer than 30,000 or more than 120,000 public chains, plus five repertoires with anomalous nucleotide sharing, were excluded from co-occurrence clustering. TCRdb provides this immuneACCESS table in a form limited to in-frame rearrangements. Some clones are lacking; in checked studies, under half of them reflect an unresolved V gene, and why the rest are absent is not known. Clone size and the V and J calls come from that table; the DNA yielded D and trimming. This sample gives approximately 150,000 clones in total; roughly 90% of them show up just once. The top ten constitute roughly 0.53% of the sample.

In total, 630 or so healthy bone marrow donors made up the cohort. All cohort members were sampled while nominally healthy, although unrecorded immune exposures were likely present. The donor was CMV seronegative and belonged to the group of more than 300 seronegative cohort members. A peripheral blood sample was collected from each donor, and TCR beta sequencing was performed on peripheral blood mononuclear cells. The Qiagen DNeasy Blood Extraction Kit was used to extract genomic DNA from the blood cell samples. The data were taken from a study of cytomegalovirus exposure and HLA in healthy donors (dated by TCRdb to about 2017). The study in broad terms: In an earlier analysis of several hundred of the donors, approximately 260 Gb of sequence data and 95 million to 130 million unique TCR beta sequences from approximately 180 million T cells were reported. An early release that covered fewer than 800 HLA-typed donors contained about 300 gigabases of sequencing data and roughly 84 million unique TCR sequences. Of the roughly 420 genotyped donors, approximately 80% were placed in the genetic ancestry cluster associated with self-reported Caucasian donors. The study aimed to test whether signatures of past pathogen exposure could be identified by cataloging public T cell receptors. The study profiled the T cell repertoires of more than 500 subjects by immunosequencing and related them to cytomegalovirus serostatus. A separate validation cohort of roughly 110 different subjects was used in addition to the roughly 720-subject first cohort. High-throughput TCR immunosequencing, statistical association of individual TCRs with disease status, and machine learning were combined to predict cytomegalovirus infection status. A later analysis re-analyzed previously published TCR beta repertoires from several hundred donors and added high-resolution HLA genotyping to study TCR occurrence patterns. The later analysis used no new phenotypic data to find candidate immune exposures, relying instead on TCR beta sequences and their occurrence across donors. To decide whether each TCR beta V gene segment behaved as functional or pseudogenic, an earlier analysis of some 580 of the donors relied on high-throughput TCR beta sequencing. Donor age, sex, ethnicity and CMV serostatus were collected together with the repertoire data. Genome-wide SNP genotypes for about 65% of the roughly 700 donors were used in a later genetic analysis, which treated that subset as a discovery cohort. All discovery cohort repertoires had been generated on a single sequencing platform. Both class I and class II loci were covered by HLA typing, at four-digit resolution. The number of donors typed differed by locus, with about 620-630 for A, B, C, DRB1 and DQB1, around 500 for DQA1, approximately 570 for DPA1, and about 450 for DPB1. Roughly five DR-DQ haplotypes were handled as single units for association and clustering because linkage in the cohort was strong. Among roughly 400 genotyped donors of the cohort, an average of approximately 200,000 unique TCR beta nucleotide sequences was sequenced per donor, of which 15% to 20% were non-productive. Findings and caveats that apply to the study as a whole: The sequencing pipeline was judged likely to have produced a cluster of highly shared sequence variants as a technical artifact. Compared with the approximately 670-donor mean, donors in an Asian-associated ancestry cluster had fewer N-insertions in productive TCRs, according to a later genetic analysis. A few of the identified cytomegalovirus-associated TCR beta chains were confirmed in vitro to be specific for cytomegalovirus antigens. Strong co-occurrence of HLA alleles, especially DR and DQ, made assigning TCR associations to individual alleles difficult. Linkage disequilibrium might explain the correlated functional status among segregating V segments, but an unknown experimental factor could not be ruled out. A further reported finding was that TCR beta sequences accurately predicted the HLA-A and HLA-B alleles for most subjects in the first cohort. In a later analysis, 16,951 TCR beta sequences were associated with specific HLA alleles at a false discovery rate of 0.05. According to a later analysis, TCR association rates differed among HLA loci, with DRB1 alleles showing the most associated TCRs and HLA-C alleles showing the fewest. The authors suggested that the approach could potentially be extended to other disease states and immunological phenotypes. A total of 164 TCR beta chains were listed by the study as associated with cytomegalovirus. Some IMGT-functional V segments, including TRBV6-2 and TRBV6-3, could not be told apart with the 87-base-pair reads, so those segments were excluded. Most CMV-associated TCR beta chains appeared to be HLA-restricted in a later analysis, and the HLA associations seemed to be driven largely by CMV exposure. Because some donors lacked HLA typing at each locus, the association tests relied only on the typed subset. In an earlier analysis of about 540 of the donors, most TCR beta V segments were observed in productive rearrangements about 90% or about 30% of the time, broadly matching IMGT annotations. A later analysis reported that several top co-occurrence clusters appeared linked to parvovirus B19, influenza, CMV and Epstein-Barr virus. The presence/absence analyses assumed that sequencing depth was roughly uniform across donors, and that assumption may not be true. Only TCR beta chains were sequenced in this cohort, and the absence of alpha or paired-chain data limited detectable features. V-gene and J-gene trimming of TCR beta chains was associated with a missense DCLRE1C variant in a later genetic analysis, and the association was replicated in an independent cohort. Most TCR sequences were observed very rarely across donors, whereas some public TCRs were present in many individuals. In both the original and validation cohorts, the classifier was reported to diagnose cytomegalovirus status with high specificity and sensitivity. The earlier analysis of almost 600 of the donors excluded roughly 16 rarely observed V segments, including chromosome 9 orphons, because counts were too low. For the cohort, immune exposure information was limited to CMV serostatus. In a later analysis, HLA-associated TCR beta chains showed more clonal expansion and lower generation probabilities than non-associated chains that were equally common.

This TCR came from a woman aged 35 to 49 in good health and CMV-seronegative. The source material was PBMCs. The rearranged segments are TRBV7-9 and TRBJ2-7, with 8 middle bases fitting TRBD1. The CDR3 reads CASSKSDRGSYEQYF. The DNA is TGTGCCAGCAGCAAAAGCGACAGGGGCTCCTACGAGCAGTACTTC. Joined to the reference TRBV7-9 and TRBJ2-7 proteins, this CDR3 gives the full variable domain: DTGVSQNPRHKITKRGQNVTFRCDPISEHNRLYWYRQTLGQGPEFLTYFQNEAQLEKSRLLSDRFSAERPKGSFSTLEIQRTEQGDSAMYLCASSKSDRGSYEQYFGPGTRLTVT.